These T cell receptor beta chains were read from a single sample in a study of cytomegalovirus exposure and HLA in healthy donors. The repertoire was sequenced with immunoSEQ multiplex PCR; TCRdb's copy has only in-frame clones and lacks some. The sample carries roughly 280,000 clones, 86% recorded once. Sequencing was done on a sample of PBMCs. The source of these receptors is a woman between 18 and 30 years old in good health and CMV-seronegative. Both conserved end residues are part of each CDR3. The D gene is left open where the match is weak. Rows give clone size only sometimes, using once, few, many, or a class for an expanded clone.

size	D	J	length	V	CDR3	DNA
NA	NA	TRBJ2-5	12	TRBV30	CAWSVFGRTQYF	TGTGCCTGGAGTGTGTTCGGTCGGACCCAGTACTTC
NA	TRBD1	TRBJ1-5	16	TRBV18	CASSHTGAVSNQPQHF	TGTGCCAGCTCTCACACAGGGGCGGTAAGCAATCAGCCCCAGCATTTT
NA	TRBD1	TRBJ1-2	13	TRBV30	CAWSVGGGDGYTF	TGTGCCTGGAGTGTAGGAGGGGGCGATGGCTACACCTTC
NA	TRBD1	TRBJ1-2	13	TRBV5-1	CASRSQGAYGYTF	TGCGCCAGCAGATCACAGGGGGCCTATGGCTACACCTTC
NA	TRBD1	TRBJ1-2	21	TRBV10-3	CAISEKLLEGQGGTSNYGYTF	TGTGCCATCAGTGAGAAATTGTTGGAAGGACAGGGAGGTACCTCTAACTATGGCTACACCTTC
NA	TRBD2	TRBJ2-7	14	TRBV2	CASSSGTLYYEQYF	TGTGCCAGCAGTAGCGGGACCCTTTACTACGAGCAGTACTTC
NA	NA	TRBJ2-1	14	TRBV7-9	CASSLVSSLDEQFF	TGTGCCAGCAGCTTAGTAAGCTCCCTCGATGAGCAGTTCTTC
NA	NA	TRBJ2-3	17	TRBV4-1	CASSHRVGQGRTDTQYF	TGCGCCAGCAGCCATAGGGTCGGGCAGGGGCGCACAGATACGCAGTATTTT
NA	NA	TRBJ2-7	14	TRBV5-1	CASSRTGYSYEQYF	TGCGCCAGCAGCCGGACTGGTTACTCCTACGAGCAGTACTTC
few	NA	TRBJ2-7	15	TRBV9	CASSVGGGDSYEQYF	TGTGCCAGCAGCGTAGGAGGCGGCGACTCCTACGAGCAGTACTTC
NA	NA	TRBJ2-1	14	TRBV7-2	CASSFQGSWGEQFF	TGTGCCAGCAGCTTTCAGGGGAGCTGGGGGGAGCAGTTCTTC
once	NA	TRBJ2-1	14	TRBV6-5	CASAAGSSYNEQFF	TGTGCCAGCGCGGCGGGGAGCTCCTACAATGAGCAGTTCTTC
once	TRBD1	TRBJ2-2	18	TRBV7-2	CASTPRGGQGAPGGELFF	TGTGCCAGCACCCCCAGAGGGGGACAGGGGGCGCCGGGCGGGGAGCTGTTTTTT
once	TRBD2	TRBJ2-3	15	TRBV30	CAWSQLAGGTDTQYF	TGTGCCTGGAGTCAGCTAGCGGGAGGCACAGATACGCAGTATTTT
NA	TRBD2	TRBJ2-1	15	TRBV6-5	CASSLQGGRGNEQFF	TGTGCCAGCAGCCTGCAGGGCGGGAGGGGCAATGAGCAGTTCTTC
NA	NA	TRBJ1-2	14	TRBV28	CASSAAVRGYGYTF	TGTGCCAGCAGTGCCGCCGTGCGCGGCTATGGCTACACCTTC
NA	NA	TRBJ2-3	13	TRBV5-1	CASSFGDDRSQYF	TGCGCCAGCAGCTTTGGGGACGACAGGTCACAGTATTTT
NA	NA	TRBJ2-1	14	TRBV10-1	CASSQRGGYNEQFF	TGCGCCAGCAGCCAAAGGGGGGGCTACAATGAGCAGTTCTTC
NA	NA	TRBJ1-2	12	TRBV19	CASTQGFYGYTF	TGTGCCAGTACCCAGGGGTTCTATGGCTACACCTTC
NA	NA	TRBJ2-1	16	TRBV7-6	CASSVTSIPTYNEQFF	TGTGCCAGCAGCGTTACTAGTATCCCTACCTACAATGAGCAGTTCTTC
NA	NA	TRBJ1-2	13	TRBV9	CASSVTQGRGYTF	TGTGCCAGCAGCGTAACCCAGGGCCGTGGCTACACCTTC
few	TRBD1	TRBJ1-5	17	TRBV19	CASSRARDSPSNQPQHF	TGTGCCAGTAGCCGCGCCCGGGACAGCCCTAGCAATCAGCCCCAGCATTTT
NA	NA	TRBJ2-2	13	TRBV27	CASSLGETGELFF	TGTGCCAGCAGTTTGGGCGAGACCGGGGAGCTGTTTTTT
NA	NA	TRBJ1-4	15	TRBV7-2	CASSPSQGRDEKLFF	TGTGCCAGCAGCCCCTCCCAGGGGCGTGACGAAAAACTGTTTTTT
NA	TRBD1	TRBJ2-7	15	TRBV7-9	CASSTGTGKTYEQYF	TGTGCCAGCAGCACAGGGACAGGGAAAACCTACGAGCAGTACTTC
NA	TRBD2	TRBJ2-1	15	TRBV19	CASREVSGSGAEQFF	TGTGCCAGTAGGGAGGTTAGCGGGAGTGGGGCGGAGCAGTTCTTC
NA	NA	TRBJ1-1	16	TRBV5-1	CASSLLGLGVDTEAFF	TGCGCCAGCAGCTTGCTCGGCCTAGGAGTGGACACTGAAGCTTTCTTT
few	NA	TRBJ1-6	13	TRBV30	CAWGRDYRSPLHF	TGTGCCTGGGGCAGGGATTATAGATCACCCCTCCACTTT
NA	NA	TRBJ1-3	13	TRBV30	CAWSLNSGNTIYF	TGTGCCTGGAGTCTAAACTCTGGAAACACCATATATTTT
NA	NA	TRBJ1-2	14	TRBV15	CATSRGGDERGYTF	TGTGCCACCAGCAGAGGCGGGGATGAGAGGGGCTACACCTTC
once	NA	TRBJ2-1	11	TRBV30	CAWSGNNEQFF	TGTGCCTGGAGTGGTAACAATGAGCAGTTCTTC